This is a list of T cell receptor beta chains from one sample in a study of human T cells and chemical hapten exposure. TCRdb reprocessed the RACE reads via MiXCR and lists one record per CDR3 protein. This sample has approximately 160,000 distinct CDR3 sequences; roughly a quarter occur once, and the top ten carry 2.1%. Sequencing was performed on whole blood, taken in connection with sensitization to the hapten diphenylcyclopropenone (DPC). All receptors come from a woman younger than 35 with alopecia areata. Some clones in this sample may be carry-over from other donors' samples. CDR3s include the opening cysteine and the closing phenylalanine or tryptophan. A D gene is named only where the DNA matches it firmly. Only some rows state a clone size, as once, few, many or a class for expanded clones.

d_gene,abundance,j_gene,v_gene,CDR3aa,CDR3nt
TRBD1,.,TRBJ2-1,TRBV4-3,CASSQETGTGLDNEQFF,TGCGCCAGCAGCCAAGAGACCGGGACAGGTCTTGACAATGAGCAGTTCTTC
.,.,TRBJ1-2,TRBV7-9,CASSLIVSGFERGYTF,TGTGCCAGCAGCTTAATAGTCTCAGGGTTCGAAAGAGGCTACACCTTC
.,few,TRBJ2-1,TRBV18,CASSPPNGNEQFF,TGTGCCAGCTCACCACCGAATGGGAATGAGCAGTTCTTC
.,.,TRBJ2-1,TRBV7-2,CASSLVAGNNEQFF,TGTGCCAGCAGCTTAGTGGCGGGGAACAATGAGCAGTTCTTC
.,.,TRBJ1-4,TRBV20-1,CSARPGFGEKLFF,TGCAGTGCTAGACCAGGGTTTGGCGAAAAACTGTTTTTT
.,.,TRBJ1-4,TRBV21-1,CASSWAEALFF,TGTGCCAGCAGTTGGGCGGAGGCACTGTTTTTT
TRBD1,few,TRBJ1-6,TRBV5-1,CASSTWTGLDSPLHF,TGCGCCAGCAGCACCTGGACAGGGCTGGATTCACCCCTCCACTTT
.,few,TRBJ2-3,TRBV6-5,CASRQGHFGDTQYF,TGTGCCAGCAGGCAGGGTCACTTCGGAGATACGCAGTATTTT
.,.,TRBJ2-5,TRBV6-2/TRBV6-3,CASSYSAQETQYF,TGTGCCAGCAGTTACTCCGCCCAAGAGACCCAGTACTTC
.,.,TRBJ2-3,TRBV2,CASNLGGVTDTQYF,TGTGCCAGCAATCTGGGCGGGGTCACAGATACGCAGTATTTT
.,few,TRBJ2-2,TRBV4-3,CASKDHGEAGELFF,TGCGCCAGCAAGGACCATGGGGAGGCCGGGGAGCTGTTTTTT
.,few,TRBJ1-5,TRBV12-3/TRBV12-4,CASRFGLNQPQHF,TGTGCCAGCAGGTTCGGTCTTAATCAGCCCCAGCATTTT
.,.,TRBJ2-7,TRBV6-5,CASSYSRGSYEQYF,TGTGCCAGCAGTTACTCTCGCGGTTCCTACGAGCAGTACTTC
.,few,TRBJ1-2,TRBV9,CASSGSGGAYGYTF,TGTGCCAGCAGCGGCTCTGGAGGGGCCTATGGCTACACCTTC
.,.,TRBJ1-2,TRBV9,CASRSFYREGYGYTF,TGTGCCAGCAGGTCTTTCTACAGGGAAGGCTATGGCTACACCTTC
TRBD2,few,TRBJ2-7,TRBV28,CASRQAGASYEQYF,TGTGCCAGCAGACAAGCGGGGGCCTCCTACGAGCAGTACTTC
TRBD2,.,TRBJ2-3,TRBV7-2,CASSLDGVRRGGRDTQYF,TGTGCCAGCAGCTTAGATGGGGTGCGGCGGGGGGGTAGGGATACGCAGTATTTT
.,few,TRBJ2-7,TRBV29-1,CSVGTAYEQYF,TGCAGCGTTGGGACAGCCTACGAGCAGTACTTC
TRBD1,.,TRBJ2-1,TRBV7-6,CASSPWTGRNNEQFF,TGTGCCAGCAGCCCCTGGACAGGGAGAAACAATGAGCAGTTCTTC
.,.,TRBJ1-5,TRBV2,CASSEYSPGEGVQPQHF,TGTGCCAGCAGTGAATATTCGCCGGGGGAAGGGGTTCAGCCCCAGCATTTT
.,.,TRBJ2-2,TRBV4-1,CASSQDIRLGHTGELFF,TGCGCCAGCAGCCAAGACATCCGGCTAGGTCACACCGGGGAGCTGTTTTTT
TRBD1,few,TRBJ2-2,TRBV11-1,CASSSGQYSGELFF,TGTGCCAGCAGCTCGGGACAGTATTCCGGGGAGCTGTTTTTT
.,few,TRBJ2-7,TRBV20-1,CSARSPPYEQYF,TGCAGTGCTAGATCGCCCCCCTACGAGCAGTACTTC
.,many,TRBJ2-3,TRBV11-1,CASSSSDTQYF,TGTGCCAGCAGCTCGTCAGATACGCAGTATTTT
TRBD2,few,TRBJ2-7,TRBV15,CATSRASGGGEQYF,TGTGCCACCAGTCGAGCTAGCGGCGGGGGCGAGCAGTACTTC
TRBD2,.,TRBJ2-3,TRBV11-2,CASSSLAGTLTDTQYF,TGTGCCAGCAGCTCATTAGCGGGGACCCTCACAGATACGCAGTATTTT
TRBD1,few,TRBJ1-2,TRBV12-5,CASAPGTGYGYTF,TGTGCTAGTGCCCCGGGGACAGGGTATGGCTACACCTTC
.,few,TRBJ2-2,TRBV10-3,CAISKIIGELFF,TGTGCCATCAGCAAGATAATCGGGGAGCTGTTTTTT
.,.,TRBJ2-5,TRBV18,CASSPLREETQYF,TGTGCCAGCTCACCACTGAGGGAAGAGACCCAGTACTTC
.,.,TRBJ2-5,TRBV13,CASSLYSPSAFAYQETQYF,TGTGCCAGCAGCTTATATTCTCCTAGCGCTTTCGCGTACCAAGAGACCCAGTACTTC
.,.,TRBJ2-7,TRBV25-1,CASSGKDYEQYF,TGTGCCAGCAGTGGGAAAGACTACGAGCAGTACTTC
.,few,TRBJ1-4,TRBV12-3/TRBV12-4,CASSYAQGLNEKLFF,TGTGCCAGCAGTTATGCACAGGGTTTGAATGAAAAACTGTTTTTT
TRBD1,few,TRBJ1-4,TRBV29-1,CSVDRGGNEKLFF,TGCAGCGTGGACAGGGGAGGCAATGAAAAACTGTTTTTT
TRBD2,.,TRBJ2-5,TRBV11-2,CASSPKRGWETQYF,TGTGCCAGCAGCCCTAAGCGGGGTTGGGAGACCCAGTACTTC
TRBD1,few,TRBJ2-1,TRBV5-1,CASSQGARGYNEQFF,TGCGCCAGCAGCCAGGGGGCGCGGGGTTACAATGAGCAGTTCTTC